These T cell receptor beta chains were read from a single sample in a study of technical replicates of blood from several donors. Clones were read by immunoSEQ multiplex PCR, and TCRdb kept only the in-frame ones, dropping some. The sample carries roughly 68,000 clones, 85% to 95% recorded once. Specimen: T cells isolated from PBMCs. These receptors were collected from a human donor in good health. Each CDR3 is given without its conserved first and last residue. The order of the fields is J gene, V gene, CDR3 length, CDR3 protein.

TRBJ1-2 | TRBV5-1 | 13 | ASSLTGTVSYGYT
TRBJ2-1 | TRBV4-2 | 14 | ASSQEGSSSYNEQF
TRBJ2-1 | TRBV27 | 13 | ASSPGTSGRNEQF
TRBJ2-5 | TRBV9 | 15 | ASSEPSQGSSEETQY
TRBJ1-1 | TRBV2 | 11 | ASDSTLDRGAF
TRBJ2-1 | TRBV10-3 | 13 | AISDAGGSYNEQF
TRBJ2-7 | TRBV6-1 | 14 | ASSESRVGINYEQY
TRBJ2-1 | TRBV2 | 12 | ASLPLAAYNEQF
TRBJ1-3 | TRBV11-2 | 14 | ASSLDFRGHWGTIY
TRBJ2-1 | TRBV5-1 | 13 | ASSLGGLAGDIAF
TRBJ1-3 | TRBV7-9 | 12 | ASSFPKAGNTIY
TRBJ1-1 | TRBV4-1 | 10 | ASSLDRAEAF
TRBJ1-3 | TRBV4-1 | 13 | ASSLYRDSGNTIY
TRBJ2-7 | TRBV30 | 11 | AWVGGGLNEQY
TRBJ1-5 | TRBV27 | 13 | ASSLSGSNNQPQH
TRBJ2-7 | TRBV28 | 13 | ASSLQRGSTYEQY
TRBJ1-5 | TRBV4-1 | 11 | ASSQDRGQPQH
TRBJ1-5 | TRBV29-1 | 14 | SVVSRTGDSNQPQH
TRBJ2-7 | TRBV5-4 | 9 | ASSPGGEQY
TRBJ1-1 | TRBV6-1 | 14 | ASSEFQGAHHNEAF
TRBJ2-7 | TRBV29-1 | 12 | SVEDSAGGYEQY
TRBJ2-7 | TRBV4-1 | 12 | ASSQGQGSYEQY
TRBJ2-1 | TRBV7-9 | 13 | ASSFLAGRVNEQF
TRBJ1-3 | TRBV9 | 13 | ASSVGQSSGNTIY
TRBJ2-5 | TRBV28 | 15 | ASSSGVGTLRGETQY
TRBJ1-1 | TRBV4-1 | 13 | ASSQVTGWNTEAF
TRBJ2-3 | TRBV7-9 | 10 | ASSLGQNTQY
TRBJ2-3 | TRBV30 | 12 | AWSRTPTTDTQY
TRBJ1-4 | TRBV2 | 12 | ASSRQGNSEKLF
TRBJ1-1 | TRBV19 | 12 | ASSIQGYIAEAF
TRBJ2-7 | TRBV27 | 12 | ASSPTSGFYEQY
TRBJ2-6 | TRBV6-5 | 12 | ASYPRSGANVLT
TRBJ2-7 | TRBV6-5 | 9 | ASSYKEIQY
TRBJ2-7 | TRBV10-2 | 9 | ASTPSDEQY
TRBJ2-6 | TRBV7-9 | 12 | ASSLITGANVLT
TRBJ1-1 | TRBV27 | 13 | ASSLWGQGGTEAF
TRBJ1-1 | TRBV7-2 | 13 | ASSLLTGLGTEAF
TRBJ2-7 | TRBV7-9 | 11 | ASSRRESYEQY
TRBJ2-5 | TRBV19 | 10 | ASSIQGETQY
TRBJ2-5 | TRBV27 | 15 | ASSLLARGTSHETQY
TRBJ2-3 | TRBV11-3 | 13 | ASSLGGAGTDTQY
TRBJ2-7 | TRBV11-3 | 13 | ASSPPGQGAYEQY
TRBJ2-7 | TRBV27 | 10 | ASSPSSYEQY
TRBJ2-7 | TRBV7-3 | 13 | ASSLTPGGPKEQY
TRBJ2-2 | TRBV7-2 | 9 | ASSSTSLLF
TRBJ2-3 | TRBV9 | 14 | ASSTRTSRNPYTQY
TRBJ1-2 | TRBV5-1 | 9 | ASSLGQGYT
TRBJ1-4 | TRBV19 | 12 | ASQVQGVNEKLF
TRBJ1-5 | TRBV10-3 | 12 | AISKTGEDQPQH
TRBJ1-1 | TRBV13 | 14 | ASSFGFSSSNTEAF